What follows are 18 T cell receptor beta chains derived from one specimen sequenced in a study of spatial heterogeneity in lung cancer. Notes on the study in general: The study found that expanded intratumoral alpha and beta TCR counts tracked tumor mutation counts.

Their cognate antigens are unknown. Time point reported: sample taken at primary tumor resection. MiXCR was run by TCRdb on the 5' RACE reads, yielding one entry per CDR3 protein. Of roughly 9,200 distinct CDR3 sequences detected, roughly 3% appear once; the ten largest clones hold roughly an eighth. The starting material was lung tumor tissue, obtained at surgery. Receptors were obtained from a male donor with early-stage non-small cell lung cancer.

This clonotype was seen repeatedly, ten times or more. The V gene is TRBV9, the J gene TRBJ2-3, with D perhaps being TRBD1 or TRBD2 (5 bases each). This CDR3 region has 15 residues. Per the germline V gene, CDR1 is SGDLS and CDR2 is YYNGEE. V dropped 4 bases and J dropped 0 bases, with 12 bases sitting between them. As DNA, the CDR3 is TGTGCCAGCAGCCAAGGGACGGAGAGCACAGATACGCAGTATTTT. This encodes CASSQGTESTDTQYF.

At least ten counts were recorded for this clonotype. CDR3: CASSLARATGSPLHF. The CDR3 DNA follows: TGTGCCAGCAGTTTAGCGCGGGCGACGGGTTCACCCCTCCACTTT. This chain joins TRBV12-3 or TRBV12-4 and TRBJ1-6; D is unclear. The CDR3 has 15 residues. V dropped 0 bases and J dropped 9 bases, with 12 bases sitting between them.

This clonotype was counted many times. The chain is built from TRBV7-3 and TRBJ2-7; D gene uncertain. V was shortened by 5 bases and J by 3 bases, with 14 bases between the two germline ends. The CDR3 has 14 amino acids. Germline V CDR1 and CDR2: SGHTA, FQGTGA. The CDR3 DNA reads TGTGCCAGCAGCCCCCGCGGTTCTAACTACGAGCAGTACTTC. Translated, it gives CASSPRGSNYEQYF.

This clonotype has ten or more counts. The junction and the germline gene differ at one end; a read error may be behind it. The chain employs TRBV7-7 and TRBJ2-1; D is perhaps TRBD1 or TRBD2 (5 bases each). CDR3 length equals 13 residues. Germline loops: CDR1 SSHAT, CDR2 FNYEAQ (reference sequence). CDR3 residues: CASSFSRESEQFF. CDR3 sequence (DNA): TGTGCTAGCAGCTTTAGCAGGGAGAGTGAGCAGTTCTTC.

This clonotype occurred many times. The rearrangement joins TRBV5-6 to TRBJ2-7; D is uncertain. The CDR3 is made up of 14 amino acids. Trimming took off 1 base at V and 1 base at J, with 9 bases between the two ends. CDR1 is SGHDT and CDR2 is YYEEEE in the germline V gene. The CDR3 protein is CASSLPTLSYEQYF. The CDR3 bases are TGTGCCAGCAGCTTGCCGACTTTGTCCTACGAGCAGTACTTC.

This clonotype was observed many times. The chain carries TRBV7-2 and TRBJ2-5, with D perhaps given as TRBD1 or TRBD2 (5 bases each). CDR1 is SGHTA, CDR2 FQGNSA, per germline. Trimming left V 2 bases short and J 1 base short, with 17 bases between. The CDR3 has 17 residues. The CDR3 bases are TGTGCCAGCAGCTTAACGGGGCCAGGAGCCCTCCAAGAGACCCAGTACTTC. Protein: CASSLTGPGALQETQYF.

This clonotype was seen ten or more times. The V gene is TRBV2, the J gene TRBJ2-3; no clear D. CDR1 and CDR2 from the germline V gene are SNHLY and FYNNEI. Trimming left V 5 bases short and J 2 bases short, with 2 bases between. This CDR3 comprises 11 residues. This CDR3 is CASSLTDTQYF. CDR3 nucleotides: TGTGCCAGCAGTCTCACAGATACGCAGTATTTT.

In its sample, this clonotype was seen many times. This CDR3 is CAISESGDGYTF. In nucleotides, the CDR3 is TGTGCCATCAGTGAGTCTGGGGATGGCTACACCTTC. The rearrangement uses TRBV10-3 and TRBJ1-2; D remains ambiguous. V shed 0 bases and J shed 6 bases, with 5 bases lying between them. The length of the CDR3 is 12 residues. Germline CDR1 is ENHRY and CDR2 is SYGVKD.

This clonotype ranks as medium-sized. This sequence joins TRBV7-6 and TRBJ2-7; 11 positions agree with TRBD2. CDR3 length equals 17 residues. J gave up 1 base and V 5 bases, and 10 bases lay outside the gene matches. The germline CDR1 and CDR2 sequences are SGHVS and FNYEAQ. This CDR3 is CASSRGAGLAGSYEQYF. In nucleotides, the CDR3 is TGTGCCAGCAGCCGTGGAGCCGGACTAGCGGGTTCCTACGAGCAGTACTTC.

This clonotype showed up many times. This sequence joins TRBV7-9 and TRBJ2-7, with TRBD1 as a possible D gene (5 bases). CDR1 and CDR2 from the germline V gene are SEHNR and FQNEAQ (reference sequence). V was pared by 4 bases and J by 1 base, with 11 bases between. This CDR3 spans 14 amino acids. The CDR3 spells CASSYVTESYEQYF. CDR3 coding DNA: TGTGCCAGCAGCTACGTGACAGAGTCCTACGAGCAGTACTTC.

This clonotype was seen repeatedly, ten times or more. V usage is TRBV25-1 and J usage is TRBJ2-7, with D perhaps matching TRBD2 (7 bases). Germline loops: CDR1 MGHDK, CDR2 SYGVNS. The CDR3 is made up of 14 amino acids. V was trimmed by 8 bases and J by 4 bases, leaving 18 bases between them. The DNA of the CDR3 is TGTGCCAGCGGGGGGGCCTTTCCCCCTTACGAGCAGTACTTC. It specifies CASGGAFPPYEQYF.

This clonotype was detected many times. The genes are TRBV23-1 and TRBJ1-3; weak D call: TRBD1 (6 bases). TRBV23-1 is assigned to the ORF class and has an uncertain function. V lost 6 bases and J lost 3, with 15 bases in between. This CDR3 has 15 residues. This CDR3 reads CASSQGQGLGNTIYF. In DNA, the CDR3 is TGCGCCAGCAGCCAGGGGCAGGGCCTTGGAAACACCATATATTTT.

This clonotype was detected ten times or more. The chain's CDR3 is CASSLKLRVSYSNQPQHF. The CDR3 nucleotides are TGTGCCAGCAGTTTAAAGCTCAGGGTTTCCTATAGCAATCAGCCCCAGCATTTT. The chain couples TRBV6-9 to TRBJ1-5; weak D call: TRBD1 (5 bases). The V end was cut by 4 bases, the J end by 0 bases, with 19 bases between. The V gene's germline CDR1 is MNHGY and CDR2 SVAAGI. The CDR3 consists of 18 residues.

This clonotype was detected ten times or more. The gene calls are TRBV18 and TRBJ2-6, with D perhaps TRBD1 or TRBD2 (5 bases each). CDR3 length equals 18 residues. CDR1 is KGHSH, CDR2 LQKENI, per germline. V dropped 0 bases and J dropped 1 base, with 13 bases sitting between them. The CDR3 is CASSPPGRMTSGANVLTF. The CDR3 DNA reads TGTGCCAGCTCACCACCGGGACGGATGACTTCTGGGGCCAACGTCCTGACTTTC.

Sample share makes this clonotype medium-sized. The chain links TRBV20-1 to TRBJ1-2, with 8 positions matching TRBD1. Germline assignment: CDR1 DFQATT and CDR2 SNEGSKA (reference sequence). V trimming: 7 bases; J trimming: 8 bases; junction bases outside the gene matches: 6. This CDR3 is 11 amino acids long. CDR3 DNA sequence: TGCAGTGAAGACAGGGGAAACGGCTACACCTTC. It is translated as CSEDRGNGYTF.

There are many counts of this clonotype. The V call is TRBV29-1, the J call TRBJ1-4; TRBD1 matches at 9 bases. This CDR3 has 13 amino acids. Germline values: CDR1 SQVTM, CDR2 ANQGSEA. The V segment lost 6 bases and the J segment 8 bases; nucleotides outside the gene matches: 7. The CDR3 nucleotides are TGCAGCGTAGCCGGGACAGGGCTGGAAAAACTGTTTTTT. It translates to CSVAGTGLEKLFF.

This clonotype has at least ten counts. J is TRBJ1-1 and V is TRBV6-5; the D is unclear. Germline V CDR1 and CDR2: MNHEY, SVGAGI. CDR3 length: 17 residues. Trimming removed 4 bases at V and 0 bases at J, with 18 bases between. The CDR3: CASSSRASVVMNTEAFF. The CDR3 DNA reads TGTGCCAGCAGTTCGAGGGCTAGTGTAGTCATGAACACTGAAGCTTTCTTT.

There are many counts of this clonotype. The chain recombines TRBV25-1 with TRBJ2-2; 7 bases match TRBD2. The CDR3 has 15 amino acids. V gave up 5 bases and J gave up 2 bases; unmatched junction bases: 5. The germline V gene has CDR1 MGHDK and CDR2 SYGVNS. The DNA for the CDR3 is TGTGCCAGCAGTAGCGGGGCCCCAAACACCGGGGAGCTGTTTTTT. Translating gives CASSSGAPNTGELFF.